Described below is a single T cell receptor beta chain sequence and its context. Its antigen is still unknown. The data were taken from a study of blood T cells in healthy people across ages. About the research overall: About one barcoded beta molecule was captured per two T cells (by template switching).

This CDR3 region has 15 residues. The junction had 5 bases not matched to a gene; V was cut back by 4 bases and J by 5 bases. Findings and limits, study-wide: The authors considered diversity estimates from one million T cells to be underestimates. PBMCs went unsorted, and a conclusive naive versus antigen-experienced comparison was therefore prevented.

A second PCR, run for about 7 to 11 cycles, used a sample-barcoded 5' primer plus a J-beta primer mix. TCRdb processed the 5' RACE reads anew with MiXCR; each CDR3 protein has one entry. This table has around 1,800,000 distinct CDR3 sequences, 35% to 50% appearing once. The chain carries TRBV12-3 or TRBV12-4 and TRBJ2-3; 11 positions match TRBD2. This TCR derives from a human donor in good health. The sequencing sample was made of blood. CDR3 protein: CASSSHSGGGDTQYF. CDR3 bases: TGTGCCAGCAGTTCCCATAGCGGGGGGGGAGATACGCAGTATTTT.